This entry lists 14 T cell receptor beta chains sequenced from one sample in a study of blood T cell repertoires in COVID-19. The assay was immunoSEQ multiplex PCR, and TCRdb's table has in-frame clones only and misses some. The table lists 200,000 to 250,000 clones, roughly 86% of them singletons. The sequenced material came from peripheral blood. The receptors stem from a woman aged 25 to 39 who had recovered from COVID-19.

The count of this clone is one. The chain carries TRBV12-3 or TRBV12-4 and TRBJ1-2, with D possibly being TRBD1 (5 bases). The V end was cut by 10 bases, the J end by 3 bases, with 15 bases between. This CDR3 has 13 residues. CDR3 in DNA: TGTGCCACCCTTGCCAGGGAGGACTATGGCTACACCTTC. This gives the protein CATLAREDYGYTF.

The chain uses TRBV6-4 and TRBJ2-1; tentatively, D is TRBD2 (7 bases). Per the germline V gene, CDR1 is MRHNA and CDR2 is SNTAGT. V was cut by 4 bases and J by 4 bases, with 17 bases left in between. The CDR3 is 16 residues long. The CDR3 region has the DNA TGTGCCAGCAGTGGCTTTGGGGGGGCTGAGTACAATGAGCAGTTCTTC. The encoded protein is CASSGFGGAEYNEQFF.

The rearrangement joins TRBV6-2 or TRBV6-3 to TRBJ2-3; D not resolved. CDR3 length: 12 residues. Trimming took off 5 bases at V and 1 base at J, with 4 bases between the two ends. The V gene's germline CDR1 is MNHEY and CDR2 SVGEGT. The CDR3 is CASSPGTDTQYF. CDR3 in DNA: TGTGCCAGCAGTCCGGGCACAGATACGCAGTATTTT.

V usage is TRBV24-1 and J usage is TRBJ1-3; 7 bases align to TRBD1. This CDR3 contains 15 residues. Losses at the gene ends were 3 bases for V and 2 bases for J; bases not matched to a gene: 3. Germline-derived CDR1 and CDR2 are KGHDR and SFDVKD. DNA of the CDR3: TGTGCCACCAGTGATAACAGGGGACCTGGAAACACCATATATTTT. Amino acids: CATSDNRGPGNTIYF.

A remark on this clone: Additional DNA sequences in this sample encode the identical CDR3. The CDR3 is CASSIGQISNQPQHF. The DNA of the CDR3 is TGTGCCAGTAGTATTGGACAGATTAGCAATCAGCCCCAGCATTTT. The chain couples TRBV19 to TRBJ1-5, with a tentative D call TRBD1 (6 bases). There are 15 residues in the CDR3. Trimming stripped 3 bases from V and 0 bases from J, with 9 bases between. Germline CDR1 LNHDA, CDR2 SQIVND (reference sequence).

This chain connects TRBV7-2 to TRBJ1-2, with 11 positions matching TRBD1. Trimming at V came to 5 bases and at J to 7 bases, leaving 6 bases not matched to a gene. Germline V gene lookup returns CDR1 SGHTA and CDR2 FQGNSA. The CDR3 contains 14 residues. CDR3: CASSPRDRGTGYTF. As DNA, the CDR3 is TGTGCCAGCAGCCCACGGGACAGGGGGACTGGCTACACCTTC.

This clone has more than one count but fewer than ten. This chain connects TRBV2 to TRBJ1-2; D perhaps matches TRBD1 (6 bases). The CDR3 covers 13 residues. The germline V and J ends were trimmed by 4 bases and 4 bases, with 10 bases remaining between them. Germline V CDR1 and CDR2: SNHLY, FYNNEI. The CDR3 region is CASSGTELYGYTF. CDR3 DNA: TGTGCCAGCAGTGGGACAGAACTCTATGGCTACACCTTC.

The chain links TRBV5-3 to TRBJ1-4; 11 nucleotides match TRBD1. TRBV5-3 falls under the ORF class, with uncertain function. CDR3 length equals 17 residues. V gave up 2 bases and J gave up 8 bases; unmatched junction bases: 11. The chain's CDR3 is CARSFPILDRGREKLFF. CDR3 sequence (DNA): TGTGCCAGAAGCTTCCCCATCCTGGACAGGGGGCGGGAAAAACTGTTTTTT.

J is TRBJ2-1 and V is TRBV28; perhaps TRBD2 as D (6 bases). Germline CDR1 reads MDHEN; CDR2 reads SYDVKM. This CDR3 spans 14 amino acids. V lost 4 bases to trimming and J lost 7 bases, with 14 bases between them. The CDR3: CASSSGEMVNEQFF. The CDR3 DNA sequence: TGTGCCAGCAGTTCGGGAGAGATGGTAAATGAGCAGTTCTTC.

This clone was counted only a few times. This rearrangement joins TRBV23-1 to TRBJ1-3; D remains ambiguous. TRBV23-1 carries the ORF label, with uncertain function. V lost 2 bases and J lost 2, with 19 bases in between. This CDR3 comprises 18 residues. The CDR3 protein is CASSQPLSFKRPGNTIYF. The DNA of the CDR3 is TGCGCCAGCAGTCAACCTCTAAGCTTTAAGCGACCTGGAAACACCATATATTTT.

V and J are TRBV27 and TRBJ1-5; 8 bases agree with TRBD1. The CDR3 sequence is 15 residues long. Germline V gene lookup returns CDR1 MNHEY and CDR2 SMNVEV (reference sequence). The junction had 4 bases not matched to a gene; V was cut back by 6 bases and J by 0 bases. Written as DNA, the CDR3 is TGTGCCAGCAGCCTGACAGGGGATAGCAATCAGCCCCAGCATTTT. Protein sequence: CASSLTGDSNQPQHF.

The chain recombines TRBV6-5 with TRBJ1-5; 9 bases map to TRBD1. Unmatched junction bases numbered 4, after V lost 8 bases and J lost 5 bases. The CDR3 runs to 13 residues. Germline V CDR1 and CDR2: MNHEY, SVGAGI. CDR3 sequence: CASSRDRDQPQHF. The CDR3 bases are TGTGCCAGCTCACGGGACAGGGATCAGCCCCAGCATTTT.

The rearrangement links TRBV5-1 to TRBJ1-6; TRBD1 matches 7 bases. After removal of 0 bases from V and 6 bases from J, the junction contained 6 bases not matched to a gene. There are 16 residues in the CDR3. Germline-derived CDR1 and CDR2 are SGHRS and YFSETQ. DNA for the CDR3: TGCGCCAGCAGCTTGGGTGACAGGGTCGGTAATTCACCCCTCCACTTT. This codes for CASSLGDRVGNSPLHF. Filled out from reference TRBV5-1 and TRBJ1-6, the complete variable domain reads KAGVTQTPRYLIKTRGQQVTLSCSPISGHRSVSWYQQTPGQGLQFLFEYFSETQRNKGNFPGRFSGRQFSNSRSEMNVSTLELGDSALYLCASSLGDRVGNSPLHFGNGTRLTVT.

This chain joins TRBV4-2 and TRBJ2-3; D possibly corresponds to TRBD2 (5 bases). CDR3 length: 15 amino acids. From germline, CDR1 is LGHNA and CDR2 YNFKEQ. The ends were cut back, 0 bases at V and 2 bases at J, with 9 bases in the middle. The CDR3 DNA follows: TGTGCCAGCAGCCAAGAGTTAGCGCCCACAGATACGCAGTATTTT. Its translation is CASSQELAPTDTQYF.